This TCR beta chain comes out of a study of post-analysis software for immune sequencing data. Unique molecular identifiers were present in the TCR beta cDNA libraries. Each sample of roughly 0.95 to 10 million input T cells yielded around 500,000 cDNA molecules, so each molecule approximated one T cell. Each CDR3 protein gets one entry after TCRdb re-called the PCR reads with MiXCR. This repertoire shows 250,000 to 300,000 distinct CDR3 sequences, 35% to 40% found once; its top ten account for under 5.5%. The CDR3 runs to 14 residues. Germline values: CDR1 LNHNV, CDR2 YYDKDF (reference sequence). Trimming left V 0 bases short and J 4 bases short, with 6 bases between. Whole-study findings and limits: Several TRBV segments were more frequent in patients than controls; TRBV5-6, TRBV5-1 and TRBV20-1 belonged to this group.

Comment on this clonotype: Its antigen remains unidentified.

The specimen sequenced was blood. The chain uses TRBV15 and TRBJ2-2; D remains unclear. This receptor was identified in a girl under 18 with multiple sclerosis. The CDR3: CATSRDLGTGELFF. CDR3 coding DNA: TGTGCCACCAGCAGAGATCTCGGCACCGGGGAGCTGTTTTTT.